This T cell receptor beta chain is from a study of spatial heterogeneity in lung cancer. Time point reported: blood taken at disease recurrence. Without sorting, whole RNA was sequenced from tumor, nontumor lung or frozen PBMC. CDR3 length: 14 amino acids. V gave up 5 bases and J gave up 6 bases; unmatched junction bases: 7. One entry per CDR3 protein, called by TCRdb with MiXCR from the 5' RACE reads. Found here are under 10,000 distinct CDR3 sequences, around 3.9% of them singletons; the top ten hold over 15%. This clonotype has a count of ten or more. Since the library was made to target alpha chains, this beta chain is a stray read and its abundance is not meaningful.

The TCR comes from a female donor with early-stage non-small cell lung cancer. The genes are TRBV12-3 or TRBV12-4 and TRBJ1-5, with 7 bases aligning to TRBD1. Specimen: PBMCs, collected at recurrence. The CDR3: CASSSGDSAQPQHF. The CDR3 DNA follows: TGTGCCAGCAGTAGTGGGGACAGCGCTCAGCCCCAGCATTTT.